This TCR beta chain was recorded in a study of T cell changes during pregnancy in multiple sclerosis (dated by TCRdb to the late 2010s). About the full investigation: The study looked at changes in the T cell repertoire across pregnancy in women with multiple sclerosis.

Trimming takes 1 base from V and 3 bases from J, and the germline ends sit 16 bases apart. The CDR3 spans 18 residues, from the cysteine through the phenylalanine. Just the 54-base CDR3 DNA is kept, in frame starting at base 1. Reading the germline V gene gives CDR1 LGHNA and CDR2 YNFKEQ. On this clone itself: Its cognate antigen has yet to be identified. One base away there is no much larger clone; base qualities are not given.

The library was produced with the immunoSEQ multiplex PCR assay. TCRdb re-hosts the immuneACCESS table, in-frame sequences only. Its copies lack some clones; in the studies checked, an unresolved V gene accounts for under half of them, and the cause for the rest is not known. Recorded for this sample are about 70,000 clones; about 90% of them occurred a single time. The top ten clones comprise approximately 1.5% of the sample. The chain couples TRBV4-2 to TRBJ2-6; TRBD1 could be the D gene, as 7 bases match. This receptor was obtained from a female donor in good health, enrolled as a control in a pregnancy study. The sequenced sample was peripheral blood, obtained in the third trimester of pregnancy. DNA sequence: TGTGCCAGCAGCCAAGGACAAGGAGGGGGCTATGGGGCCAACGTCCTGACTTTC. Its coded protein is CASSQGQGGGYGANVLTF.